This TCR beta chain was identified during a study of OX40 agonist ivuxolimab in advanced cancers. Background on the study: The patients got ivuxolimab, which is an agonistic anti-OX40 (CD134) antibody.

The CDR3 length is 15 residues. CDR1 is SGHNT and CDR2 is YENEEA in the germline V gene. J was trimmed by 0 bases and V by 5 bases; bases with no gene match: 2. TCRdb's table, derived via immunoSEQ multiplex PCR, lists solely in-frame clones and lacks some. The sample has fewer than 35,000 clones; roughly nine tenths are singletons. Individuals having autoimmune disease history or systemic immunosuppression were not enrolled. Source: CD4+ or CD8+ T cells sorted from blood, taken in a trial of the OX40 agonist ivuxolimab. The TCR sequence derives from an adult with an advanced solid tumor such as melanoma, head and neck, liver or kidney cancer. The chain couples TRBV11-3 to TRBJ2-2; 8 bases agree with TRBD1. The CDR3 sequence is CASSRTGTNTGELFF. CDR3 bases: TGTGCCAGCAGCCGGACAGGGACGAACACCGGGGAGCTGTTTTTT.